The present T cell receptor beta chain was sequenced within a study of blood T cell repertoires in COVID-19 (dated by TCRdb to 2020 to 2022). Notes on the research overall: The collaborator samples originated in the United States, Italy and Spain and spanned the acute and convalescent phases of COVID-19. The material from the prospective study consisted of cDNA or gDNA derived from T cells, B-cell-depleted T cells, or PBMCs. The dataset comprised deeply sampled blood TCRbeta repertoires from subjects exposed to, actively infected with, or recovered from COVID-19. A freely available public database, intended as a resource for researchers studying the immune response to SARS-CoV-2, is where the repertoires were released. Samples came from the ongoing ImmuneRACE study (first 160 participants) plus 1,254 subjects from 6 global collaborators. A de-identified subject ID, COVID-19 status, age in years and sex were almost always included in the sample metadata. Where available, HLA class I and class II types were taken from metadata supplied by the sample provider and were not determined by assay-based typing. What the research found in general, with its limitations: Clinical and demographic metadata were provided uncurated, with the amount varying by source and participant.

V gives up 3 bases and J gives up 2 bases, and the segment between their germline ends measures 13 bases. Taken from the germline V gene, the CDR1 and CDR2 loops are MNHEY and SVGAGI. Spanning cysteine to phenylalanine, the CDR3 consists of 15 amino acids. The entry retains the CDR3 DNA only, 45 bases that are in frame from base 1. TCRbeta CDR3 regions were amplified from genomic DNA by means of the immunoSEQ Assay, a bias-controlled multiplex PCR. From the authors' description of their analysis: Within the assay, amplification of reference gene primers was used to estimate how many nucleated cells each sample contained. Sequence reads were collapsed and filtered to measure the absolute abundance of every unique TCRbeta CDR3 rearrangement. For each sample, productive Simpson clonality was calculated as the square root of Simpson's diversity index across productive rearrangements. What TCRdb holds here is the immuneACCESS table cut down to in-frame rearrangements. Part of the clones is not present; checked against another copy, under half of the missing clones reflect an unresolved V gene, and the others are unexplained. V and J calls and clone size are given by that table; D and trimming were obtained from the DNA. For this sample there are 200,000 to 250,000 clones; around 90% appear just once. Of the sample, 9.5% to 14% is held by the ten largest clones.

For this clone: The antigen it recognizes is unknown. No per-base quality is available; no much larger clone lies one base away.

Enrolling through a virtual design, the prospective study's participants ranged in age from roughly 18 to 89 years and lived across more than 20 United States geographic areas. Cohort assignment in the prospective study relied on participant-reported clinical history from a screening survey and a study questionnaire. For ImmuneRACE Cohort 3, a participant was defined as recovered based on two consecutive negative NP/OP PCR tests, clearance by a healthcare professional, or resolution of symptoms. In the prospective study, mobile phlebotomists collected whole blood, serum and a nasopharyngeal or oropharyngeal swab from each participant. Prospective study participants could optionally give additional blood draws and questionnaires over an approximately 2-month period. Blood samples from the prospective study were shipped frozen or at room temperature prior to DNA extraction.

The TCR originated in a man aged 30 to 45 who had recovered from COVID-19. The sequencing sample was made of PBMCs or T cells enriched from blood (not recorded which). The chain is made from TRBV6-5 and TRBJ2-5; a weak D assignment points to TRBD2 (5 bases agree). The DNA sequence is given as TGTGCCAGCAGTTATTCGGCTAGCTGGCAAGAGACCCAGTACTTC. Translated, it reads CASSYSASWQETQYF.